This is a list of T cell receptor beta chains from one sample in a study of tumor-infiltrating lymphocytes in primary liver carcinoma. MiXCR, run by TCRdb on the multiplex PCR reads, gives a single entry per CDR3 protein. Of approximately 80,000 distinct CDR3 sequences in the sample, 69% are singletons; the top ten hold more than 25%. Sequences were obtained from tumor-adjacent normal liver tissue. These receptors all come from a man in his forties with primary liver carcinoma and hepatitis B virus infection. Both conserved end residues are part of each CDR3. D genes are given only for firm matches. Size is omitted from some rows. Given values are once, few, many or a class for expanded clones.

>14|TRBD1|TRBV11-1|TRBJ2-5|once
TGTGCTAGCAGTGGACAGGTGGATGTGGAGACCCAATACTTC
CASSGQVDVETQYF
>14|TRBD1|TRBV7-9|TRBJ1-6|few
TGTGCCAGCAGCTCTCAGGGGGGTAATTCACCCCTCCACTTT
CASSSQGGNSPLHF
>15|TRBD1|TRBV7-3|TRBJ2-7|.
TGTGCCAGCGGCCTTTCCTCCGGGACAGGCTACGAGCAGTACTTC
CASGLSSGTGYEQYF
>15|TRBD2|TRBV6-5|TRBJ2-5|.
TGTGCCAGCAGAGCGGGACTAGTGGGAGCAGAGACCCAGTACTTT
CASRAGLVGAETQYF
>15|TRBD1|TRBV29-1|TRBJ2-5|.
TGCAGCATTGAAACGGACAGGGGGCGGGGTGGGACCCAGCACTTC
CSIETDRGRGGTQHF
>15|TRBD2|TRBV5-1|TRBJ2-1|many
TGCGCCAGCAGCTTGGCCATAGCGGGAGGTAATGAGCAGTTCTTC
CASSLAIAGGNEQFF
>13|TRBD2|TRBV10-3|TRBJ2-1|.
TGTGCCATCACCATAGCGGGAGTGGGGGAGCAGCCCTTC
CAITIAGVGEQPF
>14|.|TRBV6-6|TRBJ2-5|.
TGTACCAGTAGTTTCCCGAACAGGGCAGAGACCCAGTACTTC
CTSSFPNRAETQYF
>16|.|TRBV4-1|TRBJ2-7|.
TGCGCCAGCAGCCAGGCGGAGCAGGCGAGCTCCTACGGGCAGTACTTC
CASSQAEQASSYGQYF
>17|.|TRBV5-6|TRBJ2-2|.
TGTGCCAGCAGCCCCCGTCGGGGGATGATGAACACCGGGGAACTGTTTTTT
CASSPRRGMMNTGELFF
>13|.|TRBV11-1|TRBJ2-2|few
TGTGCCAGCAGATTTTGGGATACCGGGGAGCTGTTTTTT
CASRFWDTGELFF
>13|.|TRBV11-2|TRBJ2-5|.
TGTGCCAGCAGTTATAACAACCAAGAGACCGAGCACTTC
CASSYNNQETEHF
>15|TRBD1|TRBV28|TRBJ2-7|.
TGTGCCAGCAGCCCCCTGGGGACAGGCTCCTACAAGCAGTACTTC
CASSPLGTGSYKQYF
>14|.|TRBV19|TRBJ1-1|.
TGTGCCAGTAGCACAAACGCACCATGGGCGCAAGCTTTCTTT
CASSTNAPWAQAFF
>14|.|TRBV4-1|TRBJ2-7|once
TGCGCCAACAGCCGAGGGTTAGGGACCTACGAGCAGTACTTC
CANSRGLGTYEQYF
>14|TRBD1|TRBV12-3/TRBV12-4|TRBJ1-1|few
TGTACCAGCAGACCTCGGACAGGAAACACTGAAGCTCTCTTT
CTSRPRTGNTEALF
>13|.|TRBV11-2|TRBJ1-2|once
TGTGCCTGCAGCTCGACGGGCTACTATGGCCACACCTTC
CACSSTGYYGHTF
>15|.|TRBV6-5|TRBJ2-7|few
TGTGCCAGCAGCCCGGCAGCGCGAAGCTCCTACGAGCAGTACTTC
CASSPAARSSYEQYF
>14|.|TRBV12-3/TRBV12-4|TRBJ1-2|many
TGTGCCAGCAGTTTAGGGCAGGGGTGGTATGGCTACACCTTC
CASSLGQGWYGYTF
>19|TRBD2|TRBV11-2|TRBJ2-1|.
TGTGCCAGCAGCTCAGCTAGCGGAGCCGGCCAGAGCTCCTACAATGAGCAGTTCTTC
CASSSASGAGQSSYNEQFF
>14|.|TRBV6-5|TRBJ1-5|.
TGTGCCAGCAGAGGGACACAACGCACAGATATGCAGCATTTT
CASRGTQRTDMQHF
>15|.|TRBV6-2/TRBV6-3|TRBJ2-3|medium-sized
TGTGCCAGCAGTTACTTAACAGGGCGGACAGATACGCAGTATTTT
CASSYLTGRTDTQYF
>14|TRBD2|TRBV12-3/TRBV12-4|TRBJ2-1|.
TGTGCCAGTATGGCTAGCGGGAGATACAATGAGCAGTTCTTC
CASMASGRYNEQFF
>19|TRBD2|TRBV11-2|TRBJ2-1|.
TGTACCAGCAGCTTATATGGGCGATTCAGCGGGACCCTTGACAATGAGCAGTTCTTC
CTSSLYGRFSGTLDNEQFF
>20|.|TRBV12-3/TRBV12-4|TRBJ2-7|.
TGTGCCAGCAGTTCCCAAGACTATAACAACAGGGATTTGTGGTATGACGAGCAGTACTTC
CASSSQDYNNRDLWYDEQYF
>15|TRBD2|TRBV7-3|TRBJ2-1|.
TGTGCCAGCAGCTTCCTGAGCGGGGGCGACAATGAGCAGTTCTTC
CASSFLSGGDNEQFF
>13|.|TRBV29-1|TRBJ1-1|.
TGCAGCATTGGATCGGGCAGCATAGCTGAAGCTTTCTTT
CSIGSGSIAEAFF
>14|TRBD1|TRBV6-1|TRBJ2-2|.
TGTGCCAGCACTCGGGACAGGGCCACCGGGGAGCTGTCTTTT
CASTRDRATGELSF
>14|.|TRBV6-6|TRBJ1-1|.
TGTGCCAGCAGTTACCTTGGACACAACGTTGAAGCTTTCTTT
CASSYLGHNVEAFF
>14|.|TRBV11-3|TRBJ2-1|.
TGTGCCAGCAGCTCGGGCGTCTCGAACAATGAGCAATTCTTC
CASSSGVSNNEQFF
>13|.|TRBV6-5|TRBJ1-6|.
TGTGCCAGCAGCCGGGGGGCCTATTCACACCTCCACTTT
CASSRGAYSHLHF
>15|.|TRBV24-1|TRBJ2-5|.
TGTACCACCAGTGATTTCCCCTCGTTTCAAGAGACCAAGTACTTC
CTTSDFPSFQETKYF
>13|.|TRBV29-1|TRBJ1-1|once
TGCAGCGTTGAAGTACAAAGAGACACTGAAGCTCTCTTT
CSVEVQRDTEALF
>19|TRBD2|TRBV11-2|TRBJ2-1|.
TGTGCCAGTAGCTTAGGTGGGCGACTCAGCGGGACCCTTTACAATGAGCAGTTCTTC
CASSLGGRLSGTLYNEQFF
>14|TRBD1|TRBV7-2|TRBJ2-7|.
TGTGCCAGCAGCTTGGGACAGGGGGTTTACGAGCAGTACTTC
CASSLGQGVYEQYF
>13|TRBD2|TRBV28|TRBJ2-2|many
TGTGCCGAGGGGACTAGTCATACCGGGGAGCTGTTTTTT
CAEGTSHTGELFF
>15|.|TRBV6-1|TRBJ2-4|.
TGTGCCAGCAGTGAAGCGCCGGGGCCTGGAAACATTCGGTACTTC
CASSEAPGPGNIRYF
>14|TRBD2|TRBV11-2|TRBJ2-5|few
TGTGCCAGCAGCCCCACCGGGGGGACCGAGACCCAGTACTTC
CASSPTGGTETQYF
>18|.|TRBV4-3|TRBJ2-7|few
TGCGCCAGCAGCCAAGATCAAGTAACAGGAGACCGTAGCTACGAGCAGTACTTC
CASSQDQVTGDRSYEQYF
>14|.|TRBV12-3/TRBV12-4|TRBJ1-1|.
TGTGGTAGCAGTTTACAGGGTGGGAACACTGAAGCTTTCTTT
CGSSLQGGNTEAFF
>15|.|TRBV6-2/TRBV6-3|TRBJ1-5|once
TGTGCCAGTAGTTTGGACAGTTATAGCAATCAGCCCTGGCATTTT
CASSLDSYSNQPWHF
>15|.|TRBV7-9|TRBJ1-5|many
TGTGCCAGCAGCTTAACCGGGTTCACCAATCAGCCCCAGCATTTT
CASSLTGFTNQPQHF
>13|.|TRBV4-2|TRBJ2-7|few
TGTGCCAGCAGCCAAGCTGGCTCCTACGAGCAGTACTTC
CASSQAGSYEQYF
>13|.|TRBV6-5|TRBJ1-2|.
TGTGGCACCAGTAGTTCCAAAGTCTATGGCTACACCTTC
CGTSSSKVYGYTF
>14|.|TRBV4-1|TRBJ1-2|many
TGCGCCAGCAGCCAAGATCTGGCAGTCTATGGCTACACCTTC
CASSQDLAVYGYTF
>17|.|TRBV7-3|TRBJ2-6|.
TGTGCCAGCAGCGTAACGTTTCGGGCCCCTGGGGCCAACGTCCTGACTTTC
CASSVTFRAPGANVLTF
>11|.|TRBV29-1|TRBJ2-2|few
TGCAGCGTTGGACTCACCGAGGAGCTGTTTTTT
CSVGLTEELFF
>15|.|TRBV11-2|TRBJ2-2|.
TGTGCCAAGAGCTTACTTGGAGTGAACACCGGGGAGCTGTTTTTT
CAKSLLGVNTGELFF